Described below is a single T cell receptor beta chain sequence and its context. The record originates from a study of T-cell memory formation after mild COVID-19. Via MiXCR, TCRdb re-called the 5' RACE reads, giving one row per CDR3 protein. This sample has about 350,000 distinct CDR3 sequences, with roughly an eighth found just once. The length of the CDR3 is 11 residues. V dropped 5 bases and J dropped 12; count of bases not matched to a gene: 4. Per the germline V gene, CDR1 is SGDLS and CDR2 is YYNGEE. The sequenced material came from PBMCs or a T cell subset sorted from them (not recorded which). The TCR sequence derives from a man younger than 35 who had mild COVID-19 (a few samples of this study predate the infection). Cell type and time point are not known. The rearrangement uses TRBV9 and TRBJ2-1, with TRBD1 matching 8 bases. The CDR3 loop reads CASRGTGGQFF. The CDR3 DNA follows: TGTGCCAGCAGAGGAACAGGGGGGCAGTTCTTC. Combining the CDR3 with reference TRBV9 and TRBJ2-1 gives the whole variable domain DSGVTQTPKHLITATGQRVTLRCSPRSGDLSVYWYQQSLDQGLQFLIQYYNGEERAKGNILERFSAQQFPDLHSELNLSSLELGDSALYFCASRGTGGQFFGPGTRLTVL.